This TCR beta chain is from a study of cytomegalovirus exposure and HLA in healthy donors. Germline lookup yields CDR1 LNHNV and CDR2 YYDKDF (reference sequence). V lost 8 bases, J lost 5 bases, and 5 bases stayed unmatched. CDR3 size: 13 residues. The study, taken as a whole, reports: In a later analysis, an Asian-associated ancestry cluster reportedly showed fewer N-insertions than the roughly 690-donor mean. Associated with cytomegalovirus, according to the listing, were 150 to 200 TCR beta chains. Some public TCRs appeared in many individuals, while most sequences were rare.

Turning to this clone: Its antigen remains unknown.

The PCR made use of 60 Vbeta and 13 Jbeta primers. TCRdb's copy holds only in-frame clones and misses some; the assay was immunoSEQ multiplex PCR. The sample has around 70,000 clones; roughly 70% are singletons. The donors gave bone marrow, and they were healthy. Input material: PBMCs. The receptor comes from a man aged 65 to 85 in good health and CMV-seronegative. The V and J genes are TRBV15 and TRBJ1-4; the match to TRBD1 covers 7 bases. Here the CDR3 reads CATGQGVNEKLFF. The CDR3 DNA is TGTGCCACCGGGCAGGGGGTGAATGAAAAACTGTTTTTT. The whole variable domain, filled in from reference TRBV15 and TRBJ1-4, reads DAMVIQNPRYQVTQFGKPVTLSCSQTLNHNVMYWYQQKSSQAPKLLFHYYDKDFNNEADTPDNFQSRRPNTSFCFLDIRSPGLGDTAMYLCATGQGVNEKLFFGSGTQLSVL.